Reported below is one T cell receptor (beta chain). No antigen is known for it. These data come from a study of T cell responses to AZD1222 COVID-19 vaccine. Overall study results and limits: The reported proportion of spike-specific TCRs targeting unmutated variant regions was nearly half. Regions 160-218 and 743-854 held dominance among vaccine-associated CD4 TCRs, which spanned spike. The donors showed a predominance of white British ancestry and of females, with possible underestimation of clonal diversity.

This CDR3 contains 14 residues. V lost 1 base to trimming and J lost 0 bases, with 4 bases between them. CDR1 and CDR2 from the germline V gene are MNHEY and SMNVEV (reference sequence). Second doses were pooled across both intervals (about 4 or about 12 weeks). Some clones are missing from TCRdb's copy, which holds only in-frame ones; the method was immunoSEQ multiplex PCR. This table holds about 160,000 clones, 94% found once. The material was peripheral blood, obtained 28 days after the second AZD1222 dose. The chain is built from TRBV27 and TRBJ1-5, with D unclear. The receptor was derived from an adult who received the AZD1222 COVID-19 vaccine. CDR3 region: CASSLWGSNQPQHF. In nucleotides, the CDR3 is TGTGCCAGCAGTTTATGGGGTAGCAATCAGCCCCAGCATTTT.